Sequencing of this T cell receptor beta chain was carried out in a study of CD4 T cells in relation to SARS-CoV-2 and coronaviruses. Study background: The negative reference was HIV-1 Nef peptide pool or peptide-free culture. Overall study findings and caveats: About 65% of donors had memory CD4+ clonotypes crossrecognizing SARS-CoV-2 and common cold coronavirus spike.

Before the COVID-19 pandemic, during about 2011-2019, CD4+ T cells were taken from unexposed donors. Isolation of CD4+ T cells took place after about 10 days in culture. Testing used SARS-CoV-2 S/N and four cold-coronavirus spikes on unexposed-donor CD4+ T cells, cells permitting. There are a few counts of this clone. Its antigen is currently unknown. The data were produced by immunoSEQ multiplex PCR, yet TCRdb's version contains in-frame clones alone and is incomplete. The sample includes 16,000 or so clones, over 75% of them seen just once. The receptor comes from a human donor in good health. The sample comprised CD4+ T cells from PBMCs, cultured in vitro.

The CDR3 bases are TGTGCCACCAGTGGTTCAGCCACCTACGAGCAGTACTTC. The encoded protein is CATSGSATYEQYF. The chain employs TRBV24-1 and TRBJ2-7, with D uncertain. The V gene lost 5 bases and the J gene lost 2 bases, with 9 bases spanning the gap. CDR1 and CDR2 (germline): KGHDR, SFDVKD. The CDR3 covers 13 residues.